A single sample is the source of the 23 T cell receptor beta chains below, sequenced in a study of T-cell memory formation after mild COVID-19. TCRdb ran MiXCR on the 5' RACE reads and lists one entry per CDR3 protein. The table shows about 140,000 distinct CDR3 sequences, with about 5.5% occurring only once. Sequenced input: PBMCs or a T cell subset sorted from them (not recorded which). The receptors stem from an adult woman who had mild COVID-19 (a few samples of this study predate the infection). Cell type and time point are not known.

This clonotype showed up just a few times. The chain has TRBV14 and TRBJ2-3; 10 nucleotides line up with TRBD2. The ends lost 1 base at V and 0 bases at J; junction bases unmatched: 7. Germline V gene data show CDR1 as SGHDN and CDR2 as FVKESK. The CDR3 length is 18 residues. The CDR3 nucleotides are TGTGCCAGCAGCCAAGCTTCTAGCGGGAGAGGGAGCACAGATACGCAGTATTTT. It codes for CASSQASSGRGSTDTQYF.

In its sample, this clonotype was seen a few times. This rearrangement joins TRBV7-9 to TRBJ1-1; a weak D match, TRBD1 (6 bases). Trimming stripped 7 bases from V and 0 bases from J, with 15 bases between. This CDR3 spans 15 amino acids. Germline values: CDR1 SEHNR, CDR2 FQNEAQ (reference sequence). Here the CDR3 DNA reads TGTGCCAGCAACCACCGGGGGCAGATGAACACTGAAGCTTTCTTT. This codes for CASNHRGQMNTEAFF.

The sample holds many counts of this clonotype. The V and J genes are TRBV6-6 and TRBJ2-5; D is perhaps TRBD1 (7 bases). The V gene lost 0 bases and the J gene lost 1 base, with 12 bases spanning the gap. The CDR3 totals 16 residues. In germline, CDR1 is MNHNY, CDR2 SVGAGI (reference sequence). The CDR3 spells CASSYSAGTVQETQYF. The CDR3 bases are TGTGCCAGCAGTTACTCTGCGGGGACAGTCCAAGAGACCCAGTACTTC.

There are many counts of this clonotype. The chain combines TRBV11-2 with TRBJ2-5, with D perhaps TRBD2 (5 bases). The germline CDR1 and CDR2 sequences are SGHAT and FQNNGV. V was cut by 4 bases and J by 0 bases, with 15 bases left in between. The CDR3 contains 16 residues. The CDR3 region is CASSSLRGANQETQYF. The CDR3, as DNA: TGTGCCAGCAGCTCCCTCCGGGGAGCCAACCAAGAGACCCAGTACTTC.

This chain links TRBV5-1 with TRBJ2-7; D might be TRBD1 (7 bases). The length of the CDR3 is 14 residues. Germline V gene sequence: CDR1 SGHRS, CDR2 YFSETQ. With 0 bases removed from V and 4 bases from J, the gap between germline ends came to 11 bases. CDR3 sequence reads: CASSLGRDRYEQYF. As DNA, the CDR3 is TGCGCCAGCAGCTTGGGGCGGGACAGATACGAGCAGTACTTC.

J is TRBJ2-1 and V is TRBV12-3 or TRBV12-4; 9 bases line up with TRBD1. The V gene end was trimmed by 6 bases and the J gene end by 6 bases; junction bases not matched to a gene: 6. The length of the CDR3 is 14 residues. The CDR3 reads CASRGTGLFNEQFF. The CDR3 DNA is TGTGCCAGCAGGGGGACAGGGCTCTTCAATGAGCAGTTCTTC.

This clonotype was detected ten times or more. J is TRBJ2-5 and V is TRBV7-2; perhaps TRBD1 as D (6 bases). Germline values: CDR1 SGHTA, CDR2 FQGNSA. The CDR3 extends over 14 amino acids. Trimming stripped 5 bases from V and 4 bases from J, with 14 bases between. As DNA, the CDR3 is TGTGCCAGCAGCCCCAACGCCAGGGGAGAGACCCAGTACTTC. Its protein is CASSPNARGETQYF.

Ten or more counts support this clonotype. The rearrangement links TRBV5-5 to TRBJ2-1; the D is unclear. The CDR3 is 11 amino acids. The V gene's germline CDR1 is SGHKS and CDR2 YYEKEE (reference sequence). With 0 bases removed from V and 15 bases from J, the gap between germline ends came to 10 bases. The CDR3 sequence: CASSLEGFGFF. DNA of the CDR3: TGTGCCAGCAGCTTGGAAGGATTCGGGTTCTTC. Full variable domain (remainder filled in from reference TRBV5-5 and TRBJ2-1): DAGVTQSPTHLIKTRGQQVTLRCSPISGHKSVSWYQQVLGQGPQFIFQYYEKEERGRGNFPDRFSARQFPNYSSELNVNALLLGDSALYLCASSLEGFGFFGPGTRLTVL.

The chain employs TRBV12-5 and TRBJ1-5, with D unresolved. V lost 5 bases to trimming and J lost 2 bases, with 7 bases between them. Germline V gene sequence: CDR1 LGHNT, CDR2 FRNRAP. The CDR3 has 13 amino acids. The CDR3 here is CASGPGGNQPQHF. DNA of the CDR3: TGTGCTAGTGGTCCCGGAGGCAATCAGCCCCAGCATTTT.

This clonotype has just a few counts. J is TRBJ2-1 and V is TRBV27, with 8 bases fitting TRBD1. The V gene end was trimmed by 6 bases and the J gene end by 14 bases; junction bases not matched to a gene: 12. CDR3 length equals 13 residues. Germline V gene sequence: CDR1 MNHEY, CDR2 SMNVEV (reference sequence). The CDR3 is CASSSQQGVVEFF. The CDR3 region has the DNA TGTGCCAGCAGCTCCCAACAGGGGGTGGTCGAGTTCTTC.

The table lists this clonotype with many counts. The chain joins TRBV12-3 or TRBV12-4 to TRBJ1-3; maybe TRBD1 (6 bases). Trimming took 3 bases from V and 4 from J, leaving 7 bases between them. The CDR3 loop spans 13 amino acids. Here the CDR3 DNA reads TGTGCCAGCAGTTTGGGGGGCGGAAACACCATATATTTT. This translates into CASSLGGGNTIYF.

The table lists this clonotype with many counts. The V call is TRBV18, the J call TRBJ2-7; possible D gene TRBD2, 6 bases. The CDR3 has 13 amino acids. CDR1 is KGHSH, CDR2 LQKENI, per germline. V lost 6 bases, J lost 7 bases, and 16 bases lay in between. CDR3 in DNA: TGTGCCAGCTCTCCCGGGACTGGTACGGAGCAGTACTTC. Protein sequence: CASSPGTGTEQYF.

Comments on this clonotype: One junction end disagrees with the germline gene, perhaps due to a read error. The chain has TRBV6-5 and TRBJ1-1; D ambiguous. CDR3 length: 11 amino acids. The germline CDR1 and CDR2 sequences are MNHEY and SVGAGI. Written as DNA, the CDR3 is TGTGCCAGCAGTTACAGCGGCTGGGTTACCTTT. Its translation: CASSYSGWVTF.

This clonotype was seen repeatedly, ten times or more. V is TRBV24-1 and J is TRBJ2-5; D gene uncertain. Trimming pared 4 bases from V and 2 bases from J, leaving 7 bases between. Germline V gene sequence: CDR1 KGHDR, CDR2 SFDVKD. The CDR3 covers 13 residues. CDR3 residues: CATSDGVQETQYF. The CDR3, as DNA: TGTGCCACCAGTGACGGCGTACAAGAGACCCAGTACTTC.

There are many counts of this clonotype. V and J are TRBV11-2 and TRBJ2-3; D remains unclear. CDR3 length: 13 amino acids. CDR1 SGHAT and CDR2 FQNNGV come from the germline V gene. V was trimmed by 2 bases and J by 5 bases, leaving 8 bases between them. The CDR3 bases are TGTGCCAGCAGCTTATATCAGCAAGATACGCAGTATTTT. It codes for CASSLYQQDTQYF.

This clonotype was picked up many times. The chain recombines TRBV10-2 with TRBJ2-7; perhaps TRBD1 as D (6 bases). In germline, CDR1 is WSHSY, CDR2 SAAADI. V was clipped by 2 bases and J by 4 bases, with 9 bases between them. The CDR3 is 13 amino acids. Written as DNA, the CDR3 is TGCGCCAGCAGTGAGGCAGGGGAATACGAGCAGTACTTC. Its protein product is CASSEAGEYEQYF.

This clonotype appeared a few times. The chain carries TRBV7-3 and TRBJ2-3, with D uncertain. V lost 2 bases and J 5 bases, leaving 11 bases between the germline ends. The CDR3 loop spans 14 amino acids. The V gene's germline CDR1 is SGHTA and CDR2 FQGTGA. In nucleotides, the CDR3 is TGTGCCAGCAGCTTACCGCCGGCAATAGATACGCAGTATTTT. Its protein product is CASSLPPAIDTQYF.

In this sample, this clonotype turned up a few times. CDR3 loop: CASSLASWDTEAFF. CDR3 nucleotide sequence: TGCGCCAGCAGCTTGGCCTCATGGGACACTGAAGCTTTCTTT. V usage is TRBV5-1 and J usage is TRBJ1-1; the D is unclear. The germline gives CDR1 SGHRS, CDR2 YFSETQ. CDR3 length: 14 amino acids. The V gene lost 0 bases and the J gene lost 3 bases, with 9 bases spanning the gap.

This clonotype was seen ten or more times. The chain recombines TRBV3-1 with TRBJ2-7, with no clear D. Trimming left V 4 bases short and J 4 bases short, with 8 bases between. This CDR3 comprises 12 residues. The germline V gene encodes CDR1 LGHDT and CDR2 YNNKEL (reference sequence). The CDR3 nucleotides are TGTGCCAGCAGCCTCTTACAGTACGAGCAGTACTTC. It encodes CASSLLQYEQYF.

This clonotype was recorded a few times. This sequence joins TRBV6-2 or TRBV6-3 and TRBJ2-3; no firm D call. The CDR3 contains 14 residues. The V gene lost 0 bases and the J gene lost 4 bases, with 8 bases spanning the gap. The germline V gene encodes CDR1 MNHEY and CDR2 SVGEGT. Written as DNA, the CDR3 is TGTGCCAGCAGTTACTCGATAGGGTCAGATACGCAGTATTTT. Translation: CASSYSIGSDTQYF.

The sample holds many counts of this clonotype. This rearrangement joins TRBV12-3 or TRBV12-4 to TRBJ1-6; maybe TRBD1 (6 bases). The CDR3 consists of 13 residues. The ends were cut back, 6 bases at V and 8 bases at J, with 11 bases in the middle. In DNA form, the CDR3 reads TGTGCCAGCAGGCTGTACAGGGATTCACCCCTCCACTTT. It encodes CASRLYRDSPLHF.

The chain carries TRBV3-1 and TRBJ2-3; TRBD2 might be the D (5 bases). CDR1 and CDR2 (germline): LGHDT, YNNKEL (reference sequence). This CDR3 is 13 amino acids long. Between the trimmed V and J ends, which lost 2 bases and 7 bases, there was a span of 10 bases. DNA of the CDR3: TGTGCCAGCAGCCAATCGGGGATTAATACGCAGTATTTT. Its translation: CASSQSGINTQYF.

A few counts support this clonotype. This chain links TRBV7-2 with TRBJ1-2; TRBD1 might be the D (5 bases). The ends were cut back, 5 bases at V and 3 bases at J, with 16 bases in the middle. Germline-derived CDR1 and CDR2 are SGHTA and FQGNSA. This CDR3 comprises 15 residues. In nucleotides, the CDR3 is TGTGCCAGCAGCCTAATGCAGGGACGTGACTATGGCTACACCTTC. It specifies CASSLMQGRDYGYTF.